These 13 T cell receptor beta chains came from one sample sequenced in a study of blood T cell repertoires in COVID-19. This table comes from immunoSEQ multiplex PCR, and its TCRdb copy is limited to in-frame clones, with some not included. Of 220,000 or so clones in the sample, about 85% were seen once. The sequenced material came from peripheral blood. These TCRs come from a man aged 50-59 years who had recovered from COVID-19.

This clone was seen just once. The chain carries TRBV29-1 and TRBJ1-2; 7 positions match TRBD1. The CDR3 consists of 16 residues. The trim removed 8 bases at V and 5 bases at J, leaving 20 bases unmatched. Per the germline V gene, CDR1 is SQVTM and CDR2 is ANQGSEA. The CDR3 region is CSTPGDRETGGYGYTF. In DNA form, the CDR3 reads TGCAGCACCCCGGGAGACAGGGAAACGGGAGGGTATGGCTACACCTTC.

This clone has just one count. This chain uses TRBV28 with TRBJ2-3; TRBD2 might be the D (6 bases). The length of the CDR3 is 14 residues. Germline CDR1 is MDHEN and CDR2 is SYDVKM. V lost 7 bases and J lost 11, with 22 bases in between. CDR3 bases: TGTGCCAGCAAAGACCCCGGGACTCCCCAAAGGCAGTATTTT. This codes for CASKDPGTPQRQYF.

The chain's CDR3 is CASRPGTSGSLETQYF. The CDR3 nucleotides read TGTGCCAGCAGGCCCGGGACTAGCGGGAGTTTGGAGACCCAGTACTTC. The genes are TRBV7-9 and TRBJ2-5; TRBD2 matches 14 bases. V dropped 6 bases and J dropped 5; count of bases not matched to a gene: 8. The CDR3 is 16 amino acids. Germline CDR1 reads SEHNR; CDR2 reads FQNEAQ (reference sequence).

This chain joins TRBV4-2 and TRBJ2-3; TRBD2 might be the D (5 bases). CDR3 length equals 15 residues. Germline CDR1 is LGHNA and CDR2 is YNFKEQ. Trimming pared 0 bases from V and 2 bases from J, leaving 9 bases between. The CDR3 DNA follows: TGTGCCAGCAGCCAAGAGAGCGGCAACACAGATACGCAGTATTTT. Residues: CASSQESGNTDTQYF.

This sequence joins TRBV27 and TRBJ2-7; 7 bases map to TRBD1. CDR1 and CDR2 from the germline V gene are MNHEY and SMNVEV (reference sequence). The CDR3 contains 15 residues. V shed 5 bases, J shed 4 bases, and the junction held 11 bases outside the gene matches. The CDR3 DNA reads TGTGCCAGCAGTAGAGGGGGCGGCTCTCGATACGAGCAGTACTTC. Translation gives CASSRGGGSRYEQYF.

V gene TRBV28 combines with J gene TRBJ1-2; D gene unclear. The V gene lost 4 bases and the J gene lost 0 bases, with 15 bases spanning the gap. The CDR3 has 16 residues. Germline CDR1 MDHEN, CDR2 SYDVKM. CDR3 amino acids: CASSSPPGGSNYGYTF. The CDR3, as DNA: TGTGCCAGCAGTTCACCACCGGGAGGCTCTAACTATGGCTACACCTTC.

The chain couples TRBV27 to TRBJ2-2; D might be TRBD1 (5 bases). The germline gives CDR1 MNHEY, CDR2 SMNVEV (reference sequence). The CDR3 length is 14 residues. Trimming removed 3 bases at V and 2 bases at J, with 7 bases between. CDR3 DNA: TGTGCCAGCAGTTTGGACACAAACACCGGGGAGCTGTTTTTT. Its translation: CASSLDTNTGELFF.

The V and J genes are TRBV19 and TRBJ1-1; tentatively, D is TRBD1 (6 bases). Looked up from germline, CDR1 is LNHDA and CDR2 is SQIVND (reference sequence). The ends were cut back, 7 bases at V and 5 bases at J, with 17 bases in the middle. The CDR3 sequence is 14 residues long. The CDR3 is CASTPGGAQTEAFF. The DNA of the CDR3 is TGTGCCAGTACCCCCGGGGGGGCGCAAACTGAAGCTTTCTTT. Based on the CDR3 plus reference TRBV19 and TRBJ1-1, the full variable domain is DGGITQSPKYLFRKEGQNVTLSCEQNLNHDAMYWYRQDPGQGLRLIYYSQIVNDFQKGDIAEGYSVSREKKESFPLTVTSAQKNPTAFYLCASTPGGAQTEAFFGQGTRLTVV.

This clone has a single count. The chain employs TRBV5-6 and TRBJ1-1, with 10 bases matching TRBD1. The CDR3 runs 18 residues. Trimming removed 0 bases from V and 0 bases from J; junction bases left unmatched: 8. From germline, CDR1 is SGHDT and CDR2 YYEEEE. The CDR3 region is CASSLALRDRGMNTEAFF. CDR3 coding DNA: TGTGCCAGCAGCTTGGCTTTACGGGACAGGGGCATGAACACTGAAGCTTTCTTT.

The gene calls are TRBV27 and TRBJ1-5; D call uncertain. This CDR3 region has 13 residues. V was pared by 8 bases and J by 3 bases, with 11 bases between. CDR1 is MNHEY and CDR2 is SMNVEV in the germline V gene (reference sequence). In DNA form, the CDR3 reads TGTGCCAGCGGGGAGTGGTACAATCAGCCCCAGCATTTT. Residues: CASGEWYNQPQHF.

The CDR3 DNA follows: TGCGCCAGCAGCCCCACTAGCGGGAACACCGGGGAGCTGTTTTTT. Translating gives CASSPTSGNTGELFF. The rearrangement uses TRBV5-1 and TRBJ2-2; 8 bases agree with TRBD2. The CDR3 is 15 amino acids. Germline V gene data show CDR1 as SGHRS and CDR2 as YFSETQ. Trimming took 4 bases from V and 1 from J; bases not matched to a gene: 3.

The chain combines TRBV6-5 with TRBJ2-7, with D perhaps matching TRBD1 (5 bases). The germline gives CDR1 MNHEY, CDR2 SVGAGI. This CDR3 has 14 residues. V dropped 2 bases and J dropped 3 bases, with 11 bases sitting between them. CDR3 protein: CASSYGQGNYEQYF. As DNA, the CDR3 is TGTGCCAGCAGTTACGGCCAGGGAAACTACGAGCAGTACTTC.

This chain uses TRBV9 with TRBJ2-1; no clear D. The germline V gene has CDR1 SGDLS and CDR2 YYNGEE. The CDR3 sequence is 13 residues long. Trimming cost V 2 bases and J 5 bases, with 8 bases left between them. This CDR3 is CASSVIPNNEQFF. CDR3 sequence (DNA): TGTGCCAGCAGCGTCATTCCCAACAATGAGCAGTTCTTC.